This T cell receptor (beta chain) originates from a study of Japanese encephalitis immunity and Zika vaccine responses. Across the study: Some participants got one YFV vaccine dose before ZPIV; others were flavivirus-naive. TCRs from flavivirus-naive donors were taken at weeks 2, 6, 52 post-ZPIV. ZIKV 15-mer peptides overlapped by 11 residues and had predicted affinity under 50 nM. Stimulation used ZIKV structural-protein peptides split into flavivirus-conserved and non-conserved pools, or pre-vaccination-matched JEV or YFV peptides.

By share, this clonotype ranks as medium-sized. TCRdb fed the 5' RACE reads into MiXCR, producing one record per CDR3 protein. The sample records about 600 distinct CDR3 sequences, more than 3% being singletons. For 5 to 6 days, PBMCs labeled with CFSE were cultured with peptide pools at roughly 1 ug/mL each. Proliferating CD4 T cells were sorted unfixed as live CD56-CD19-CD16-CD3+CD4+ CFSE-low cells. Trimming at V came to 8 bases and at J to 4 bases, leaving 16 bases not matched to a gene. Germline values: CDR1 SGHRS, CDR2 YFSETQ. This CDR3 has 17 amino acids. This TCR was sampled from an adult woman who received an inactivated Zika virus vaccine. Sequences were derived from antigen-activated CD4+ T cells from blood, cultured, sampled during a Zika inactivated vaccine study. The rearrangement joins TRBV5-1 to TRBJ1-2; TRBD1 matches at 11 bases. The CDR3 DNA sequence: TGCGCCAGTGGGGGAGTGGACAGGGGGCGACAAGCCTATGGCTACACCTTC. Its translation is CASGGVDRGRQAYGYTF.